Shown below are 24 T cell receptor beta chains from a single sample sequenced in a study of vaccination and CD4 T cells after COVID-19 (dated by TCRdb to 2022 to 2024). The intended sense of this specimen's treatment or condition label: roughly ten-day PBMC culture with coronavirus spike peptide pools or control peptides (ViraFEST assay). Library preparation employed PCR. The sample was run on an Illumina iSeq 100. DNA from cultured CD4+ T cells underwent TCR sequencing with the Oncomine TCR Beta short-read assay at the Johns Hopkins FTIC core. TCRdb took the public reads, trimmed them with fastp at Q25, ran MiXCR for clone calling and kept in-frame beta chains. Each entry merges the rows of one CDR3 protein and shows their most common DNA and genes. This sample comprises 20,000 or so distinct CDR3 sequences, around 40% of them detected only once. The ten largest clonotypes hold 20% to 30% of the sample.

No cognate antigen is known for these TCRs. Here the sequenced sample was CD4+ T cells from blood, cultured in vitro, taken before SARS-CoV-2 vaccination. These receptors were obtained from a human donor who had recovered from COVID-19.

The chain carries TRBV20-1 and TRBJ2-3; D might be TRBD2 (5 bases). Deletions cut 4 bases from V and 0 bases from J, with 11 bases between. From germline, CDR1 is DFQATT and CDR2 SNEGSKA (reference sequence). CDR3 size: 14 residues. The CDR3 protein is CSAIGETSTDTQYF. The CDR3, as DNA: TGCAGTGCTATTGGGGAGACGAGCACAGATACGCAGTATTTT.

V usage is TRBV15 and J usage is TRBJ1-5; the D is unclear. The V gene's germline CDR1 is LNHNV and CDR2 YYDKDF (reference sequence). The CDR3 runs 14 residues. The V and J ends lost 5 bases and 2 bases respectively, with 10 bases between them. The CDR3 loop is CATSGLDGNQPQHF. Here the CDR3 DNA reads TGTGCCACCAGCGGATTGGACGGCAATCAGCCCCAGCATTTT.

The chain recombines TRBV11-3 with TRBJ2-2; tentative D call: TRBD1 (6 bases). CDR3 length: 16 residues. Germline assignment: CDR1 SGHNT and CDR2 YENEEA. V lost 0 bases, J lost 3 bases, and 11 bases lay in between. CDR3 amino acids: CASSLEARGYTGELFF. The CDR3 DNA sequence: TGTGCCAGCAGCTTAGAGGCCAGGGGATACACCGGGGAGCTGTTTTTT.

The rearrangement joins TRBV20-1 to TRBJ2-1, with no clear D. The ends were cut back, 3 bases at V and 7 bases at J, with 7 bases in the middle. Germline V gives CDR1 DFQATT, CDR2 SNEGSKA (reference sequence). The CDR3 has 11 residues. This CDR3 reads CSASVGNEQFF. In DNA, the CDR3 is TGCAGTGCTAGCGTCGGGAATGAGCAGTTCTTC.

The rearrangement joins TRBV6-1 to TRBJ2-5; D not certain. The CDR3 extends over 16 amino acids. Germline lookup yields CDR1 MNHNS and CDR2 SASEGT. The V end lost 6 bases, the J end lost 2 bases, and 19 bases lay between the germline ends. DNA for the CDR3: TGTGCCAGCAGCGTAAATTCGGTGGCGGTACAAGAGACCCAGTACTTC. Protein sequence: CASSVNSVAVQETQYF.

This clonotype was detected only a few times. V gene TRBV7-2 combines with J gene TRBJ1-2, with 7 bases aligning to TRBD1. The CDR3 runs to 13 residues. Unmatched junction bases numbered 4, after V lost 9 bases and J lost 0 bases. Germline V CDR1 and CDR2: SGHTA, FQGNSA. The CDR3 sequence is CASRGQTNYGYTF. The CDR3 DNA is TGTGCCAGTAGGGGACAGACTAACTATGGCTACACCTTC.

The chain joins TRBV2 to TRBJ2-5; 12 positions agree with TRBD2. The V and J ends lost 6 bases and 0 bases, in that order; junction bases with no gene match: 14. There are 19 residues in the CDR3. CDR1 SNHLY and CDR2 FYNNEI come from the germline V gene. CDR3 sequence (DNA): TGTGCCAGCAGGACCATACCGGGACTAGCGGGCCAGTACCAAGAGACCCAGTACTTC. Amino acids: CASRTIPGLAGQYQETQYF.

CDR3 in amino acids: CASSIEGQGTDTQYF. DNA for the CDR3: TGTGCCAGTAGTATAGAAGGACAGGGCACAGATACGCAGTATTTT. This chain links TRBV19 with TRBJ2-3, with 7 nucleotides matching TRBD1. CDR3 size: 15 residues. The trim removed 0 bases at V and 1 base at J, leaving 1 base unmatched. Looked up from germline, CDR1 is LNHDA and CDR2 is SQIVND (reference sequence).

This clonotype was detected a few times. CDR3 nucleotides: TGTGCCAGCAGCTTTAAGAGGAACACTGAAGCTTTCTTT. This codes for CASSFKRNTEAFF. J is TRBJ1-1 and V is TRBV7-9; no reliable D call. Between the trimmed V and J ends, which lost 3 bases and 1 base, there was a span of 6 bases. The length of the CDR3 is 13 residues. CDR1 SEHNR and CDR2 FQNEAQ come from the germline V gene (reference sequence). Supplemented by reference TRBV7-9 and TRBJ1-1, the full variable domain reads DTGVSQNPRHKITKRGQNVTFRCDPISEHNRLYWYRQTLGQGPEFLTYFQNEAQLEKSRLLSDRFSAERPKGSFSTLEIQRTEQGDSAMYLCASSFKRNTEAFFGQGTRLTVV.

The gene calls are TRBV6-1 and TRBJ1-1; D is ambiguous. Trimming took off 1 base at V and 0 bases at J, with 6 bases between the two ends. The germline V gene encodes CDR1 MNHNS and CDR2 SASEGT. This CDR3 is 14 amino acids long. The CDR3 bases are TGTGCCAGCAGTGAAGGGACCGTGAACACTGAAGCTTTCTTT. Translation gives CASSEGTVNTEAFF.

The CDR3 loop is CASRINRQGAEAFF. In DNA form, the CDR3 reads TGTGCCAGCAGAATAAACCGACAGGGGGCTGAAGCTTTCTTT. The chain employs TRBV6-1 and TRBJ1-1; TRBD1 matches at 9 bases. The CDR3 covers 14 residues. Germline CDR1 MNHNS, CDR2 SASEGT. The ends lost 6 bases at V and 6 bases at J; junction bases unmatched: 8.

This chain links TRBV12-3 or TRBV12-4 with TRBJ2-7; TRBD1 is a possible D gene (7 bases). The V end lost 4 bases, the J end lost 4 bases, and 14 bases lay between the germline ends. This CDR3 has 14 amino acids. Here the CDR3 DNA reads TGTGCCAGCAGTTCCCGACAGGGAGGTTACGAGCAGTACTTC. It is translated as CASSSRQGGYEQYF.

The rearrangement links TRBV7-2 to TRBJ2-3; unclear D gene. Germline assignment: CDR1 SGHTA and CDR2 FQGNSA. The CDR3 is 14 residues long. Between the trimmed V and J ends, which lost 0 bases and 0 bases, there was a span of 4 bases. CDR3 nucleotide sequence: TGTGCCAGCAGCTTAGCGAGGAGCACAGATACGCAGTATTTT. Protein: CASSLARSTDTQYF.

This clonotype was counted a few times. This chain connects TRBV5-6 to TRBJ1-2; maybe TRBD1 (5 bases). The V and J ends lost 0 bases and 12 bases respectively, with 18 bases between them. The CDR3 spans 14 residues. The germline gives CDR1 SGHDT, CDR2 YYEEEE. The CDR3 DNA follows: TGTGCCAGCAGCTTGGGGTCGGGCAGGGTATTCCACACCTTC. It translates to CASSLGSGRVFHTF. The full variable domain, in which reference TRBV5-6 and TRBJ1-2 provide the parts outside the CDR3, is DAGVTQSPTHLIKTRGQQVTLRCSPKSGHDTVSWYQQALGQGPQFIFQYYEEEERQRGNFPDRFSGHQFPNYSSELNVNALLLGDSALYLCASSLGSGRVFHTFGSGTRLTVV.

In this sample, this clonotype turned up a few times. This chain uses TRBV20-1 with TRBJ1-2; 8 nucleotides match TRBD1. Germline CDR1 and CDR2: DFQATT and SNEGSKA (reference sequence). CDR3 length equals 13 residues. Trimming removed 6 bases from V and 4 bases from J; junction bases left unmatched: 7. For the CDR3, the DNA is TGCAGTGCATCCGGACAGGGCCCCTATGGCTACACCTTC. Its protein is CSASGQGPYGYTF.

The DNA for the CDR3 is TGTGCCAGCCGGGGTAGCGGCAACACCGGGGAGCTGTTTTTT. As protein: CASRGSGNTGELFF. J is TRBJ2-2 and V is TRBV11-3, with D tentatively TRBD2 (6 bases). CDR1 SGHNT and CDR2 YENEEA come from the germline V gene. Between the trimmed V and J ends, which lost 8 bases and 2 bases, there was a span of 12 bases. This CDR3 contains 14 residues.

The J gene is TRBJ1-1, the V gene TRBV7-2; 8 nucleotides line up with TRBD1. The CDR3 is made up of 14 amino acids. Trimming took 5 bases from V and 5 from J; bases not matched to a gene: 7. Germline V gives CDR1 SGHTA, CDR2 FQGNSA. CDR3 region: CASSPDRAVTEAFF. The CDR3 DNA reads as TGTGCCAGCAGCCCGGACAGGGCTGTTACTGAAGCTTTCTTT.

The rearrangement links TRBV24-1 to TRBJ2-3; 7 bases match TRBD1. Germline loops: CDR1 KGHDR, CDR2 SFDVKD. The CDR3 has 15 amino acids. Trimming took 3 bases from V and 5 from J; bases not matched to a gene: 7. CDR3 region: CATSDPTGWGDTQYF. The CDR3 DNA follows: TGTGCCACCAGTGATCCGACAGGGTGGGGAGATACGCAGTATTTT.

This rearrangement joins TRBV7-8 to TRBJ1-5, with a tentative D call TRBD1 (5 bases). The germline V gene encodes CDR1 SGHVS and CDR2 FQNEAQ. The CDR3 is 18 amino acids. The V end was cut by 2 bases, the J end by 7 bases, with 24 bases between. The CDR3 region has the DNA TGTGCCAGCAGCTTATATACGTCGGGCAGGGTCCTAGGGCAGCCCCAGCATTTT. Protein sequence: CASSLYTSGRVLGQPQHF.

This rearrangement joins TRBV20-1 to TRBJ2-3; tentatively, D is TRBD2 (5 bases). The CDR3 totals 14 residues. Trimming removed 0 bases from V and 2 bases from J, with 9 bases in between. Germline V CDR1 and CDR2: DFQATT, SNEGSKA (reference sequence). The CDR3 region is CSARDGLNTDTQYF. The CDR3 nucleotides are TGCAGTGCTAGAGATGGACTTAACACAGATACGCAGTATTTT.

The chain joins TRBV6-2 or TRBV6-3 to TRBJ2-7; a possible D gene is TRBD1 (6 bases). Germline CDR1 MNHEY, CDR2 SVGEGT. Trimming removed 5 bases at V and 7 bases at J, with 12 bases between. This CDR3 is 12 amino acids long. CDR3 coding DNA: TGTGCCAGCAGTCGAGGGGGTGAAGAGCAGTACTTC. Protein sequence: CASSRGGEEQYF.

This rearrangement joins TRBV19 to TRBJ1-3; no clear D. CDR1 and CDR2 from the germline V gene are LNHDA and SQIVND (reference sequence). This CDR3 spans 14 amino acids. Trimming cost V 6 bases and J 8 bases, with 17 bases left between them. The CDR3 sequence: CASRPADSRDTIYF. In DNA, the CDR3 is TGTGCCAGTAGACCGGCCGACTCACGGGACACCATATATTTT. Based on the CDR3 plus reference TRBV19 and TRBJ1-3, the full variable domain is DGGITQSPKYLFRKEGQNVTLSCEQNLNHDAMYWYRQDPGQGLRLIYYSQIVNDFQKGDIAEGYSVSREKKESFPLTVTSAQKNPTAFYLCASRPADSRDTIYFGEGSWLTVV.

The V call is TRBV19, the J call TRBJ1-1, with a tentative D call TRBD1 (6 bases). There are 15 residues in the CDR3. The V and J ends lost 5 bases and 5 bases respectively, with 18 bases between them. The V gene's germline CDR1 is LNHDA and CDR2 SQIVND (reference sequence). The CDR3 DNA reads as TGTGCCAGTAGTGTTTCTGGGGGGCGCCGAACTGAAGCTTTCTTT. It translates to CASSVSGGRRTEAFF.

In DNA form, the CDR3 reads TGTGCCAGCAGCTTTGAGGGGATCACAGATACGCAGTATTTT. Translated, it gives CASSFEGITDTQYF. The chain couples TRBV7-8 to TRBJ2-3; D tentatively reads TRBD1 or TRBD2 (5 bases each). Germline V gene data show CDR1 as SGHVS and CDR2 as FQNEAQ. The CDR3 is 14 amino acids. Trimming took 3 bases from V and 2 from J, leaving 9 bases between them. Complete variable domain (other parts from reference TRBV7-8 and TRBJ2-3): GAGVSQSPRYKVAKRGQDVALRCDPISGHVSLFWYQQALGQGPEFLTYFQNEAQLDKSGLPSDRFFAERPEGSVSTLKIQRTQQEDSAVYLCASSFEGITDTQYFGPGTRLTVL.